This T cell receptor (beta chain) is drawn from a study of cytomegalovirus exposure and HLA in healthy donors (dated by TCRdb to the late 2010s). Concerning the study at large: The approximately 710 repertoires of the first cohort and the 120 validation repertoires were produced on the same platform, according to a later analysis. High-throughput TCR immunosequencing, statistical association of individual TCRs with disease status, and machine learning were combined to predict cytomegalovirus infection status. A separate validation cohort of roughly 130 different subjects was used in addition to the approximately 640-subject first cohort. The aim of the study was to test whether cataloging public T cell receptors could identify signatures of past pathogen exposure.

The study at large found these results: According to the authors, the approach could potentially be generalized to other disease states and immunological phenotypes. Across donors, most TCR sequences were observed very rarely, whereas some public TCRs were present in many individuals. A later analysis lacked HLA typing for the validation cohort, so it scored co-occurrence in that cohort across all 120 or so repertoires. The study gave a list of 150 to 200 TCR beta chains associated with cytomegalovirus. In both the original and validation cohorts, the classifier was reported to diagnose cytomegalovirus status with high specificity and sensitivity. Subsequent analysis determined that TCRs grouped into clusters in the first cohort also showed a tendency toward co-occurrence across the roughly 130 validation repertoires, and 94% of cluster scores exceeded 0. In vitro tests confirmed that a few of the cytomegalovirus-associated TCR beta chains recognize cytomegalovirus antigens.

According to the germline V gene (reference sequence), CDR1 reads MNHEY and CDR2 reads SMNVEV. Including the terminal cysteine and phenylalanine, the CDR3 comprises 19 residues. The CDR3 DNA has 57 bases and is translated from base 1. Compared with germline, V lacks 0 bases and J lacks 2 bases; bases without a gene match: 14. The library was generated by the immunoSEQ multiplex PCR assay. From the authors' description of their analysis: A statistical classification framework was built for diagnosing cytomegalovirus status from the catalog of TCR beta chain sequences. As stored in TCRdb, this immuneACCESS dataset retains in-frame rearrangements with V and J assigned. A fraction of the clones does not appear; measured against another copy, unresolved V genes explain less than half of the discrepancy, and the remainder lacks a known reason. That table supplies the V and J calls and clone size; D and trimming were determined from the DNA. This sample comprises 100,000 to 130,000 clones, approximately 85% of them detected only once. Over 2.5% of the sample belongs to the ten largest clones.

The donors were included in the validation cohort of some 120 subjects, a group kept apart from the 666-subject first cohort. In the case of this clone: It has no known antigen specificity. Base qualities are missing; no much larger clone stands one base away.

The specimen sequenced was PBMCs. The rearranged segments are TRBV27 and TRBJ2-7, and 9 junctional nucleotides match TRBD1. This clonotype was sampled from a woman under 30 in good health and CMV-seronegative. CDR3 reads: CASSLSKGATGGTPYEQYF. The DNA reads as follows: TGTGCCAGCAGTTTATCGAAGGGAGCAACAGGGGGCACGCCCTACGAGCAGTACTTC.